This is a list of T cell receptor beta chains from one sample in a study of blood T cell repertoires in COVID-19. The protocol was immunoSEQ multiplex PCR, while the TCRdb copy is restricted to in-frame clones and leaves out a portion. The repertoire consists of a few hundred thousand clones, with around 91% occurring once and the leading ten covering approximately 4%. Sequenced: PBMCs or T cells enriched from blood (not recorded which). These TCRs come from a woman in her late teens or twenties with acute COVID-19. CDR3s include the opening cysteine and the closing phenylalanine or tryptophan. A D gene is named only where the DNA matches it firmly. The size of a clone is reported for some rows only, either as once, few or many, or as a class for expanded clones.

TRBD1	-	TRBV9	TRBJ1-4	CASSGLGTGPVKLFF	TGTGCCAGCAGCGGGCTCGGGACAGGGCCCGTAAAACTGTTTTTT
-	-	TRBV7-3	TRBJ1-2	CASSLEGTYGYTF	TGTGCCAGCAGCTTAGAGGGTACCTATGGCTACACCTTC
-	-	TRBV20-1	TRBJ1-1	CSASKGGDTEAFF	TGCAGTGCTAGTAAGGGGGGGGACACTGAAGCTTTCTTT
-	-	TRBV25-1	TRBJ2-3	CASSEYGNTQYF	TGTGCCAGCAGTGAATACGGGAATACGCAGTATTTT
TRBD1	-	TRBV15	TRBJ2-4	CATSTGQVLAKNIQYF	TGTGCCACCAGCACAGGACAGGTGCTAGCCAAAAACATTCAGTACTTC
-	few	TRBV29-1	TRBJ1-3	CSVARISTSGNTIYF	TGCAGCGTTGCTAGGATTTCGACTTCTGGAAACACCATATATTTT
TRBD1	once	TRBV18	TRBJ1-2	CASTRRTGGDDYGYTF	TGTGCCAGCACCCGACGTACAGGGGGGGATGACTATGGCTACACCTTC
TRBD1	-	TRBV5-8	TRBJ1-2	CASSLGDRGRVYGYTF	TGTGCCAGCAGCTTGGGCGACAGGGGGAGGGTCTATGGCTACACCTTC
-	-	TRBV4-2	TRBJ1-6	CASSQRRQVVSPLHF	TGTGCCAGCAGCCAAAGGAGGCAGGTCGTCTCACCCCTCCACTTT
-	-	TRBV7-9	TRBJ1-5	CASSPTGGSNQPQHF	TGTGCCAGCAGCCCTACCGGCGGAAGCAATCAGCCCCAGCATTTT
-	-	TRBV7-9	TRBJ1-2	CASSLFDGDYGYTF	TGTGCCAGCAGCTTATTCGACGGAGACTATGGCTACACCTTC
-	-	TRBV14	TRBJ1-1	CASSIYALNTEAFF	TGTGCCAGCAGTATCTATGCCTTGAACACTGAAGCTTTCTTT
TRBD1	-	TRBV25-1	TRBJ1-2	CASSESSLTGFRGYTF	TGTGCCAGCAGTGAATCCAGTTTGACAGGGTTTCGAGGCTACACCTTC
-	-	TRBV6-5	TRBJ1-2	CASSRGIFSYGYTF	TGTGCCAGCAGTAGGGGGATTTTTAGCTATGGCTACACCTTC
TRBD1	-	TRBV3-1/TRBV3-2	TRBJ1-5	CASSQSQGDQPQHF	TGTGCCAGCAGCCAGTCACAGGGGGATCAGCCCCAGCATTTT
TRBD1	once	TRBV9	TRBJ1-1	CASSADRGPMNTEAFF	TGTGCCAGCAGCGCGGACAGGGGCCCCATGAACACTGAAGCTTTCTTT
TRBD1	-	TRBV19	TRBJ2-3	CASADRVEDTQYF	TGTGCCAGTGCGGACAGGGTTGAAGATACGCAGTATTTT
TRBD2	-	TRBV27	TRBJ2-2	CASTTGRVAGAAGELFF	TGTGCCAGCACCACTGGTCGAGTAGCGGGAGCGGCCGGGGAGCTGTTTTTT
TRBD1	-	TRBV28	TRBJ1-6	CASSPRDRHSPLHF	TGTGCCAGCAGCCCCCGGGACAGACATTCACCCCTCCACTTT
TRBD1	-	TRBV12-5	TRBJ1-2	CASGLDLDRGSNYGYTF	TGTGCTAGTGGTTTGGACCTCGACAGGGGTTCCAACTATGGCTACACCTTC
-	-	TRBV9	TRBJ1-5	CASSVGGQGREPQHF	TGTGCCAGCAGCGTAGGGGGCCAGGGCAGAGAGCCCCAGCATTTT
-	-	TRBV6-1	TRBJ2-7	CASSVRTKTGELSYEQYF	TGTGCCAGCAGTGTTCGGACTAAAACAGGGGAACTTAGCTACGAGCAGTACTTC
-	-	TRBV3-1/TRBV3-2	TRBJ2-7	CASSLRALEQYF	TGTGCCAGCAGCCTCCGAGCGCTCGAGCAGTACTTC
TRBD1	-	TRBV5-1	TRBJ1-2	CASSLDGRGDYGYTF	TGCGCCAGCAGCTTGGATGGCAGGGGGGACTATGGCTACACCTTC
TRBD2	-	TRBV6-5	TRBJ2-1	CASSYSRTSGRNEQFF	TGTGCCAGCAGTTACTCCAGGACTAGCGGGAGAAATGAGCAGTTCTTC
TRBD1	once	TRBV6-5	TRBJ1-2	CATGTGGDYGYTF	TGTGCCACAGGGACAGGGGGCGACTATGGCTACACCTTC
TRBD1	-	TRBV28	TRBJ1-2	CASRLEGTEHPGYTF	TGTGCCAGCAGGCTGGAGGGGACAGAGCACCCTGGCTACACCTTC
-	-	TRBV13	TRBJ1-3	CASSFLNTIYF	TGTGCCAGCAGCTTCTTGAACACCATATATTTT
TRBD1	-	TRBV7-9	TRBJ1-1	CASSPTGGETGAFF	TGTGCCAGCAGCCCAACAGGGGGCGAGACTGGAGCTTTCTTT
-	-	TRBV27	TRBJ1-2	CASSLSGAYGGYTF	TGTGCCAGCAGTTTGTCCGGAGCTTACGGAGGCTACACCTTC
TRBD2	-	TRBV7-8	TRBJ2-2	CASSPKGSGGGRNPHTGELFF	TGTGCCAGCAGCCCGAAGGGGTCAGGCGGGGGGCGGAATCCCCACACCGGGGAGCTGTTTTTT
-	-	TRBV7-9	TRBJ1-5	CASTRGNQPQHF	TGTGCCAGCACCCGGGGGAATCAGCCCCAGCATTTT
-	-	TRBV7-6	TRBJ1-6	CASRSRSNSPLHF	TGTGCCAGCAGGTCGAGGAGCAATTCACCCCTCCACTTT
TRBD1	-	TRBV5-1	TRBJ2-5	CASSQRSGTEETQYF	TGCGCCAGCAGCCAACGTTCCGGGACAGAAGAGACCCAGTACTTC
TRBD1	-	TRBV28	TRBJ1-4	CASSFTGGGKKLFF	TGTGCCAGCAGTTTTACAGGGGGTGGGAAAAAACTGTTTTTT
-	-	TRBV10-1	TRBJ2-1	CASSESWWLANEQFF	TGCGCCAGCAGTGAGTCTTGGTGGCTAGCCAATGAGCAGTTCTTC
TRBD1	-	TRBV12-3/TRBV12-4	TRBJ1-1	CASRGTGLTEAFF	TGTGCCAGCAGGGGGACAGGGTTAACTGAAGCTTTCTTT
-	-	TRBV3-1/TRBV3-2	TRBJ1-6	CASSQDGSYNSPLHF	TGTGCCAGCAGCCAAGACGGCTCCTATAATTCACCCCTCCACTTT
-	-	TRBV7-7	TRBJ2-2	CASSSLTGNTGELFF	TGTGCTAGCAGCTCCTTGACAGGGAACACCGGGGAGCTGTTTTTT
TRBD1	-	TRBV4-1	TRBJ2-5	CASSLQGARQETQYF	TGCGCCAGCAGCCTCCAGGGGGCACGGCAAGAGACCCAGTACTTC
-	-	TRBV11-3	TRBJ1-3	CASSLDGSSGNTIYF	TGTGCCAGCAGCTTAGACGGGAGCTCTGGAAACACCATATATTTT
TRBD2	-	TRBV7-2	TRBJ2-7	CASSFQAGGQYEQYF	TGTGCCAGCAGCTTCCAAGCGGGAGGGCAATACGAGCAGTACTTC
-	-	TRBV2	TRBJ2-2	CASRKIGEDTGELFF	TGTGCCAGCAGGAAGATCGGGGAGGATACCGGGGAGCTGTTTTTT
-	-	TRBV2	TRBJ1-1	CASRASLAGTEAFF	TGTGCCAGCAGGGCTTCTTTGGCAGGCACTGAAGCTTTCTTT
-	-	TRBV12-3/TRBV12-4	TRBJ2-2	CASSFLSTGELFF	TGTGCCAGCAGTTTTTTGTCGACCGGGGAGCTGTTTTTT
-	-	TRBV6-5	TRBJ1-2	CASISQGGGYTF	TGTGCCAGCATCTCGCAGGGAGGTGGCTACACCTTC
TRBD2	-	TRBV14	TRBJ2-7	CASSLGLAGVNEQYF	TGTGCCAGCAGCCTAGGACTAGCGGGGGTGAACGAGCAGTACTTC